The present TCR beta chain was sequenced within a study of blood T cell repertoires in COVID-19. On the study more broadly: Italy, Spain and the United States were the sources of the convalescent and acute COVID-19 samples. T cells, B-cell-depleted T cells, or PBMCs provided the cDNA or gDNA that served as material.

Authors' analysis steps: Nucleated cell number was recorded as an estimate derived from reference gene primer amplification. Using immunoSEQ multiplex PCR, the repertoire was profiled, and TCRdb retains in-frame clones only, with some absent. The DNA gave D and trimming, while V, J and clone size come from that table. There are approximately 130,000 clones in the sample; 87% occur only once, and roughly 2.2% lies in the top ten. The CDR3 sequence is 15 residues long. J gave up 4 bases and V 6 bases, and 8 bases lay outside the gene matches. Germline CDR1 is KGHSH and CDR2 is LQKENI. The specimen was peripheral blood. This chain connects TRBV18 to TRBJ1-5; TRBD1 aligns across 8 bases. The TCR comes from a woman aged 50 to 60 with acute or convalescent COVID-19. The CDR3 here is CASSPTRGQNQPQHF. As DNA, the CDR3 is TGTGCCAGCTCTCCTACCAGGGGGCAAAATCAGCCCCAGCATTTT.